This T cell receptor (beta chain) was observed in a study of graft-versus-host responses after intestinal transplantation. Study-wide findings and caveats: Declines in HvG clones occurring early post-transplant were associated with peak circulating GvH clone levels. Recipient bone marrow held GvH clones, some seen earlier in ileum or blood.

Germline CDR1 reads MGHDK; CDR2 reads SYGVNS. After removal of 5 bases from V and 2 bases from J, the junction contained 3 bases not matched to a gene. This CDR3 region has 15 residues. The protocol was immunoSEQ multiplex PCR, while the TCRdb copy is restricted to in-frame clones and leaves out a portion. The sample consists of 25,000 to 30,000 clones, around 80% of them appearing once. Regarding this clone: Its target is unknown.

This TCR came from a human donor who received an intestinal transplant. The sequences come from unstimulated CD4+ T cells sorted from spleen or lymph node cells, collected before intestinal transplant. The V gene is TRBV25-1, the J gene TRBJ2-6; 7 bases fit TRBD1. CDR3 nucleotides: TGTGCCAGCAGTAACCAGGGGGCTGGGGCCAACGTCCTGACTTTC. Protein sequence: CASSNQGAGANVLTF. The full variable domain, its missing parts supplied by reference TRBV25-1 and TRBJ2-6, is EADIYQTPRYLVIGTGKKITLECSQTMGHDKMYWYQQDPGMELHLIHYSYGVNSTEKGDLSSESTVSRIRTEHFPLTLESARPSHTSQYLCASSNQGAGANVLTFGAGSRLTVL.